The T cell receptor (beta chain) under discussion was sequenced for a study of shared clonotypes between healthy human individuals. Overall study context: Every donor yielded three CD4 naive, three CD4 memory, two CD8 naive and one CD8 memory plate. Study-level results: Estimated clonotype richness was generally higher in naive than memory subsets.

Note on this clone: The antigen is unknown.

CDR3 size: 15 residues. V was trimmed by 1 base and J by 2 bases, leaving 10 bases between them. CDR1 is MNHEY and CDR2 is SMNVEV in the germline V gene (reference sequence). Method: immunoSEQ multiplex PCR; TCRdb's copy keeps in-frame clones and lacks some. Of 2 million or so clones detected, 85% to 95% appear once; the ten largest clones hold 0.13%. What was sequenced was naive CD4+ T cells sorted from blood. Subset reported: CD45RA+ positively selected. The sequence derives from a man younger than 35 in good health. The chain employs TRBV27 and TRBJ2-3; unclear D gene. In nucleotides, the CDR3 is TGTGCCAGCAGTTTATTCCGTACGGCCACAGATACGCAGTATTTT. This sequence encodes CASSLFRTATDTQYF.